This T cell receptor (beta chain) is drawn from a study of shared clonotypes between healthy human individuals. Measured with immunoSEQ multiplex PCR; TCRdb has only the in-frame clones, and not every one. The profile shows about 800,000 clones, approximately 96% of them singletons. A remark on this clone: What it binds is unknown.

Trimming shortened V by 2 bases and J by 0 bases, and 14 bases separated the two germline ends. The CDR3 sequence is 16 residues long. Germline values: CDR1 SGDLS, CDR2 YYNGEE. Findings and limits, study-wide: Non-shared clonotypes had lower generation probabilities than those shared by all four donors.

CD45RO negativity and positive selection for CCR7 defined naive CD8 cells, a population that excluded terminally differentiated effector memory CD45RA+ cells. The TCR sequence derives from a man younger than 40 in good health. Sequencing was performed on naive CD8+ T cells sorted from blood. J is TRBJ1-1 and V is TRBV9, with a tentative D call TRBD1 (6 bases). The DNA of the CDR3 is TGTGCCAGCAGCGTTGGGGTGGGGGCCATGAACACTGAAGCTTTCTTT. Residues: CASSVGVGAMNTEAFF.